This T cell receptor beta chain was captured by sequencing in a study of cytomegalovirus exposure and HLA in healthy donors. Notes on the study in general: An analysis done earlier found most TCR beta V segments productive about 90% or about 30% of the time. Later on, a genetic analysis was performed. It linked a missense variant in DCLRE1C with V- and J-gene trimming of TCR beta. Another analysis was done later, and it associated around 16,000 TCR beta sequences with HLA alleles at 0.05 false discovery rate.

The PCR had 60 Vbeta and 13 Jbeta primers. Original analysis: Counted up in a later analysis, unique TCR beta chains came to 65 million to 100 million, with about 9.9 million shared. Sequenced by immunoSEQ multiplex PCR; TCRdb stores in-frame clones only, minus some. From that table come the V and J calls and clone size; the DNA was used to work out D and trimming. The repertoire includes 200,000 to 250,000 clones, approximately 81% of them detected once, and around 8% sits in the top ten. The CDR3 runs 11 residues. The ends were cut back, 6 bases at V and 10 bases at J, with 12 bases in the middle. Germline CDR1 reads LNHDA; CDR2 reads SQIVND (reference sequence). A word on this clone: Its cognate antigen is unknown.

The chain links TRBV19 to TRBJ1-1; D is uncertain. This clonotype was sampled from a woman aged 60-75 years in good health and CMV-seropositive. The material sequenced was PBMCs. The CDR3 nucleotides are TGTGCCAGTAGCCTTAGTGCTTTAGCTTTCTTT. Protein product: CASSLSALAFF.